The 22 T cell receptor beta chains below all came from one sample that was sequenced in a study of blood T cell repertoires in COVID-19. Profiling relied on immunoSEQ multiplex PCR, and the TCRdb table lists in-frame clones only, not all of them. The repertoire holds about 190,000 clones, with nearly 80% as singletons. Material for sequencing was peripheral blood. Every receptor here comes from an older woman with acute or convalescent COVID-19.

This clone has just a few counts. V and J are TRBV10-1 and TRBJ1-2; 10 bases align to TRBD1. This CDR3 comprises 14 residues. The V gene's germline CDR1 is WNHNN and CDR2 SYGVQD (reference sequence). Losses at the gene ends were 4 bases for V and 7 bases for J; bases not matched to a gene: 6. The CDR3 DNA reads TGCGCCAGCAGTGCCGGGACAGGGGTGTCTGGCTACACCTTC. It codes for CASSAGTGVSGYTF.

The rearrangement uses TRBV7-9 and TRBJ2-5, with 9 bases aligning to TRBD1. Trimming took 4 bases from V and 5 from J; bases not matched to a gene: 8. The CDR3 contains 15 residues. Germline CDR1 is SEHNR and CDR2 is FQNEAQ (reference sequence). The CDR3 loop is CASSSHRGPGETQYF. CDR3 bases: TGTGCCAGCAGCTCACACAGGGGGCCGGGGGAGACCCAGTACTTC.

The rearrangement links TRBV27 to TRBJ1-4; no clear D. Germline V lookup: CDR1 MNHEY, CDR2 SMNVEV (reference sequence). V was cut by 4 bases and J by 3 bases, with 9 bases left in between. There are 14 residues in the CDR3. CDR3 nucleotide sequence: TGTGCCAGCAGTTCAAGGCGGGCTAATGAAAAACTGTTTTTT. It yields the protein CASSSRRANEKLFF. Combining the CDR3 with reference TRBV27 and TRBJ1-4 gives the whole variable domain EAQVTQNPRYLITVTGKKLTVTCSQNMNHEYMSWYRQDPGLGLRQIYYSMNVEVTDKGDVPEGYKVSRKEKRNFPLILESPSPNQTSLYFCASSSRRANEKLFFGSGTQLSVL.

CDR3 sequence (DNA): TGTGCCAGCAGCTTAATCCTAGCGGGATTGAAAGAGCAGTTCTTC. This translates into CASSLILAGLKEQFF. V is TRBV7-3 and J is TRBJ2-1; 9 nucleotides align to TRBD2. The germline V gene encodes CDR1 SGHTA and CDR2 FQGTGA. Trimming cost V 1 base and J 10 bases; bases outside gene matches: 8. The CDR3 is made up of 15 amino acids. Full variable domain (remainder filled in from reference TRBV7-3 and TRBJ2-1): GAGVSQTPSNKVTEKGKYVELRCDPISGHTALYWYRQSLGQGPEFLIYFQGTGAADDSGLPNDRFFAVRPEGSVSTLKIQRTERGDSAVYLCASSLILAGLKEQFFGPGTRLTVL.

This sequence joins TRBV7-7 and TRBJ1-1; 9 positions match TRBD1. The CDR3 is 18 residues long. Germline V gene lookup returns CDR1 SSHAT and CDR2 FNYEAQ (reference sequence). The ends lost 2 bases at V and 4 bases at J; junction bases unmatched: 14. CDR3 sequence reads: CASSLSETGGSLGTEAFF. CDR3 sequence (DNA): TGTGCCAGCAGCTTATCTGAGACAGGGGGATCTCTTGGCACTGAAGCTTTCTTT.

J is TRBJ1-2 and V is TRBV29-1; the D is unclear. Germline V gene lookup returns CDR1 SQVTM and CDR2 ANQGSEA. The CDR3 totals 14 residues. Trimming took 0 bases from V and 4 from J, leaving 12 bases between them. The CDR3 sequence is CSVEDHRFAYGYTF. In DNA, the CDR3 is TGCAGCGTTGAAGATCACAGATTTGCCTATGGCTACACCTTC.

The gene calls are TRBV29-1 and TRBJ2-7; 7 bases match TRBD1. The J segment lost 0 bases and the V segment lost 6 bases, leaving 5 bases of the junction unmatched. The CDR3 has 13 amino acids. CDR1 is SQVTM and CDR2 is ANQGSEA in the germline V gene. CDR3 DNA sequence: TGCAGCGTCGTCAGGGACAGCTCCTACGAGCAGTACTTC. Protein sequence: CSVVRDSSYEQYF.

The chain links TRBV5-8 to TRBJ1-5; TRBD1 agrees at 7 bases. The CDR3 has 13 amino acids. Germline V gene data show CDR1 as SGHTS and CDR2 as YDEGEE. Trimming at V came to 3 bases and at J to 6 bases, leaving 3 bases not matched to a gene. CDR3 sequence reads: CASSWGQRQPQHF. The CDR3 DNA reads as TGTGCCAGCAGCTGGGGACAGCGTCAGCCCCAGCATTTT.

V is TRBV19 and J is TRBJ2-7; TRBD2 aligns across 9 bases. V gave up 5 bases and J gave up 3 bases; unmatched junction bases: 8. The CDR3 totals 15 residues. The germline V gene encodes CDR1 LNHDA and CDR2 SQIVND (reference sequence). The chain's CDR3 is CASSVIAGANYEQYF. The DNA of the CDR3 is TGTGCCAGTAGTGTGATAGCGGGAGCGAACTACGAGCAGTACTTC.

This chain joins TRBV5-6 and TRBJ2-4; possibly TRBD1 for D (6 bases). Trimming stripped 3 bases from V and 6 bases from J, with 16 bases between. The CDR3 is 15 amino acids. The germline V gene has CDR1 SGHDT and CDR2 YYEEEE. CDR3 nucleotide sequence: TGTGCCAGCAGCTGGGCCTTAACAGGGTTAAACATTCAGTACTTC. Residues: CASSWALTGLNIQYF.

V and J are TRBV7-7 and TRBJ2-5; TRBD2 is a possible D gene (5 bases). The V gene's germline CDR1 is SSHAT and CDR2 FNYEAQ (reference sequence). CDR3 length: 16 residues. Trimming removed 5 bases from V and 2 bases from J, with 18 bases in between. The DNA of the CDR3 is TGTGCCAGCAGCGTCGGTTCCGCGGGCATTCAAGAGACCCAGTACTTC. This encodes CASSVGSAGIQETQYF.

This chain connects TRBV5-1 to TRBJ2-7; D gene unclear. There are 14 residues in the CDR3. The germline CDR1 and CDR2 sequences are SGHRS and YFSETQ. The V end lost 0 bases, the J end lost 3 bases, and 10 bases lay between the germline ends. This CDR3 is CASSLGGEIYEQYF. The CDR3, as DNA: TGCGCCAGCAGCTTGGGCGGAGAAATCTACGAGCAGTACTTC.

The rearrangement uses TRBV30 and TRBJ2-7; possible D gene TRBD2, 6 bases. CDR1 and CDR2 from the germline V gene are GTSNPN and SVGIG (reference sequence). The CDR3 sequence is 13 residues long. Trimming cost V 1 base and J 5 bases, with 12 bases left between them. The CDR3 is CAWSAGVINEQYF. CDR3 bases: TGTGCCTGGAGTGCGGGAGTAATAAACGAGCAGTACTTC.

The chain combines TRBV6-6 with TRBJ2-7, with a tentative D call TRBD1 (5 bases). This CDR3 comprises 15 residues. Trimming left V 2 bases short and J 0 bases short, with 11 bases between. The germline gives CDR1 MNHNY, CDR2 SVGAGI (reference sequence). CDR3 residues: CASSYDRTSSYEQYF. The CDR3 nucleotides read TGTGCCAGCAGTTACGACAGAACGAGCTCCTACGAGCAGTACTTC.

The chain couples TRBV7-3 to TRBJ2-2; a weak D match, TRBD1 (5 bases). Germline-derived CDR1 and CDR2 are SGHTA and FQGTGA. V lost 1 base and J lost 5, with 11 bases in between. The CDR3 runs to 15 residues. CDR3 sequence (DNA): TGTGCCAGCAGCTTAAGACAGCAATTGACCGGGGAGCTGTTTTTT. Protein sequence: CASSLRQQLTGELFF.

The count of this clone is one. J is TRBJ2-1 and V is TRBV10-3; TRBD1 matches at 12 bases. Germline CDR1 ENHRY, CDR2 SYGVKD. The length of the CDR3 is 14 residues. Germline trimming cut 8 bases from V and 8 bases from J; bases unmatched to any gene: 7. The CDR3: CAIRTGTGGDEQFF. The CDR3 bases are TGTGCCATCCGGACCGGGACAGGGGGCGATGAGCAGTTCTTC.

The V call is TRBV18, the J call TRBJ2-7; tentative D call: TRBD1 (6 bases). Trimming took 3 bases from V and 4 from J, leaving 13 bases between them. This CDR3 contains 14 residues. From germline, CDR1 is KGHSH and CDR2 LQKENI. The chain's CDR3 is CASSPKEQGYEQYF. As DNA, the CDR3 is TGTGCCAGCTCACCGAAAGAACAGGGTTACGAGCAGTACTTC.

J is TRBJ1-2 and V is TRBV4-2; the match to TRBD1 covers 9 bases. CDR1 LGHNA and CDR2 YNFKEQ come from the germline V gene. This CDR3 has 16 residues. Trimming cost V 0 bases and J 7 bases; bases outside gene matches: 9. This CDR3 is CASSQEQGGQGPGYTF. The CDR3 DNA is TGTGCCAGCAGCCAAGAACAGGGGGGACAGGGCCCTGGCTACACCTTC.

This chain uses TRBV19 with TRBJ2-5; 11 bases are a match to TRBD2. Germline V gives CDR1 LNHDA, CDR2 SQIVND (reference sequence). Trimming at V came to 6 bases and at J to 1 base, leaving 4 bases not matched to a gene. The CDR3 is made up of 15 amino acids. CDR3 nucleotide sequence: TGTGCCAGTAGCCGACTAGCGGGATTCCAAGAGACCCAGTACTTC. It specifies CASSRLAGFQETQYF. Full variable domain (remainder filled in from reference TRBV19 and TRBJ2-5): DGGITQSPKYLFRKEGQNVTLSCEQNLNHDAMYWYRQDPGQGLRLIYYSQIVNDFQKGDIAEGYSVSREKKESFPLTVTSAQKNPTAFYLCASSRLAGFQETQYFGPGTRLLVL.

The rearrangement joins TRBV27 to TRBJ2-2; weak D call: TRBD2 (5 bases). Germline CDR1 reads MNHEY; CDR2 reads SMNVEV (reference sequence). V lost 1 base, J lost 0 bases, and 6 bases lay in between. This CDR3 has 15 amino acids. CDR3: CASSLFGANTGELFF. CDR3 coding DNA: TGTGCCAGCAGTTTATTCGGGGCGAACACCGGGGAGCTGTTTTTT.

The J gene is TRBJ1-1, the V gene TRBV10-1; TRBD1 is a possible D gene (6 bases). The CDR3 sequence is 15 residues long. V lost 0 bases and J lost 3, with 11 bases in between. Germline V lookup: CDR1 WNHNN, CDR2 SYGVQD (reference sequence). The CDR3 DNA sequence: TGCGCCAGCAGTGAGTCGACAGGACGCGACACTGAAGCTTTCTTT. As protein: CASSESTGRDTEAFF.

The V gene is TRBV5-4, the J gene TRBJ2-5, with TRBD1 matching 9 bases. The germline V gene encodes CDR1 SGHNT and CDR2 YYREEE (reference sequence). The CDR3 covers 16 residues. Trimming took 0 bases from V and 4 from J; bases not matched to a gene: 7. In DNA, the CDR3 is TGTGCCAGCAGCTTGGCGGGACAGGGCGTTCGAGAGACCCAGTACTTC. This codes for CASSLAGQGVRETQYF.